Listed here is a single T cell receptor (beta chain). TCRdb keeps only in-frame clones here, not all; method: immunoSEQ multiplex PCR. The data show about 76,000 clones, roughly 94% seen once. This specimen belongs to a study of technical replicates of blood from a few donors. This receptor was obtained from a human donor in good health. Sample: T cells isolated from PBMCs.

CDR3: CASSPTGTGVKAFF. The CDR3, as DNA: TGTGCCAGCAGCCCTACCGGGACAGGGGTAAAAGCTTTCTTT. The gene calls are TRBV5-4 and TRBJ1-1, with 10 bases that match TRBD1. V gave up 4 bases and J gave up 9 bases; unmatched junction bases: 9. This CDR3 is built from 14 residues. The germline gives CDR1 SGHNT, CDR2 YYREEE (reference sequence).